One sample yielded the 26 T cell receptor beta chains listed below, sequenced in a study of vaccination effects on CD4 cells after COVID-19. At the end of about ten days of culture, CD4+ T cells were isolated. The antigens of these receptors remain unknown. This table comes from immunoSEQ multiplex PCR, and its TCRdb copy is limited to in-frame clones, with some not included. The sample contains tens of thousands of clones, roughly 73% of which appear only once. The sample in question was CD4+ T cells from PBMCs cultured without peptide, obtained before COVID-19 vaccination. The receptors here all came from a human donor who received a COVID-19 vaccine.

The V call is TRBV19, the J call TRBJ1-6, with 7 bases aligning to TRBD1. The CDR3 covers 14 residues. Germline trimming cut 4 bases from V and 7 bases from J; bases unmatched to any gene: 4. The germline V gene has CDR1 LNHDA and CDR2 SQIVND (reference sequence). In DNA form, the CDR3 reads TGTGCCAGTAGTACCGGACAGGAAAATTCACCCCTCCACTTT. This gives the protein CASSTGQENSPLHF.

The CDR3 bases are TGTGCCAGCTCAGCCGGGACTCAAGATACGCAGTATTTT. This translates into CASSAGTQDTQYF. This chain links TRBV18 with TRBJ2-3, with a weak D call TRBD2 (6 bases). V lost 5 bases and J lost 5, with 11 bases in between. Per the germline V gene, CDR1 is KGHSH and CDR2 is LQKENI. The CDR3 runs to 13 residues.

This chain links TRBV18 with TRBJ1-4; D uncertain. This CDR3 contains 13 residues. V gave up 2 bases and J gave up 8 bases, with 9 bases separating them. Germline V gene data show CDR1 as KGHSH and CDR2 as LQKENI. The DNA of the CDR3 is TGTGCCAGCTCACCAGACGTCGGGGAAAAACTGTTTTTT. Its protein product is CASSPDVGEKLFF.

This clone was seen a few times. The genes are TRBV3-1 (or the pseudogene TRBV3-2) and TRBJ2-2; TRBD1 matches 9 bases. Germline CDR1 is LGHDT and CDR2 is YNNKEL (reference sequence). J lost 13 bases, V lost 4 bases, and 4 bases had no gene match. This CDR3 is 12 amino acids long. In nucleotides, the CDR3 is TGTGCCAGCAGCCGGGGACAGGGAGGGCTGTTTTTT. This codes for CASSRGQGGLFF.

V gene TRBV5-5 combines with J gene TRBJ2-3, with 12 bases matching TRBD2. J was trimmed by 2 bases and V by 2 bases; bases with no gene match: 3. Germline loops: CDR1 SGHKS, CDR2 YYEKEE (reference sequence). The CDR3 loop spans 16 amino acids. CDR3 nucleotide sequence: TGTGCCAGCAGCTTTCGGACTAGCGGGGCCACAGATACGCAGTATTTT. As protein: CASSFRTSGATDTQYF.

The chain has TRBV4-1 and TRBJ2-2, with 9 bases identical to TRBD2. The CDR3 loop spans 14 amino acids. Germline V gene data show CDR1 as MGHRA and CDR2 as YSYEKL. With V trimmed by 6 bases and J by 4 bases, 3 bases remained unmatched. The CDR3 spells CASRGLASTGELFF. The CDR3 coding sequence is TGCGCCAGCAGGGGACTAGCCAGCACCGGGGAGCTGTTTTTT.

In its sample, this clone was seen once. The chain has TRBV4-3 and TRBJ1-2; D uncertain. Germline V gene data show CDR1 as LGHNA and CDR2 as YSLEER. V was shortened by 0 bases and J by 4 bases, with 15 bases between the two germline ends. The CDR3 extends over 16 amino acids. CDR3 loop: CASSQDRGGILYGYTF. CDR3 DNA sequence: TGCGCCAGCAGCCAAGATCGGGGAGGGATTCTCTATGGCTACACCTTC.

The chain joins TRBV3-1 (or the pseudogene TRBV3-2) to TRBJ2-7; 8 bases map to TRBD1. J lost 0 bases, V lost 0 bases, and 4 bases had no gene match. The CDR3 is 16 residues long. Germline V gives CDR1 LGHDT, CDR2 YNNKEL (reference sequence). This chain's CDR3 is CASSQEGQGASYEQYF. DNA of the CDR3: TGTGCCAGCAGCCAAGAGGGGCAGGGGGCCTCCTACGAGCAGTACTTC.

This chain connects TRBV19 to TRBJ1-5, with no clear D. Germline loops: CDR1 LNHDA, CDR2 SQIVND (reference sequence). V was cut by 8 bases and J by 9 bases, with 11 bases left in between. This CDR3 has 11 residues. This CDR3 is CASHLITPQHF. DNA of the CDR3: TGTGCCAGTCATCTGATCACGCCCCAGCATTTT.

The gene calls are TRBV5-1 and TRBJ2-2; 14 nucleotides align to TRBD2. There are 19 residues in the CDR3. Germline V gives CDR1 SGHRS, CDR2 YFSETQ. J gave up 1 base and V 6 bases, and 11 bases lay outside the gene matches. CDR3 nucleotide sequence: TGCGCCAGCACCCTCTCGACTAGCGGGAGGGCGGGGAACACCGGGGAGCTGTTTTTT. This codes for CASTLSTSGRAGNTGELFF.

This chain connects TRBV5-1 to TRBJ1-5; no clear D gene. Trimming pared 1 base from V and 5 bases from J, leaving 13 bases between. Germline V gene sequence: CDR1 SGHRS, CDR2 YFSETQ. This CDR3 has 15 amino acids. The CDR3: CASSLSGSQYQPQHF. The CDR3, as DNA: TGCGCCAGCAGCTTGTCCGGGTCCCAATATCAGCCCCAGCATTTT.

This clone showed up just once. The J gene is TRBJ2-2, the V gene TRBV7-8; D gene uncertain. The CDR3 covers 12 residues. Germline CDR1 SGHVS, CDR2 FQNEAQ. V was pared by 5 bases and J by 5 bases, with 6 bases between. The CDR3 DNA follows: TGTGCCAGCAGCCTTCTTACCGGGGAGCTGTTTTTT. This codes for CASSLLTGELFF.

The chain employs TRBV7-2 and TRBJ1-2, with 10 bases lining up with TRBD1. The CDR3 sequence is 14 residues long. Unmatched junction bases numbered 4, after V lost 5 bases and J lost 4 bases. Germline values: CDR1 SGHTA, CDR2 FQGNSA. CDR3 region: CASSPWTGGYGYTF. The CDR3 DNA reads as TGTGCCAGCAGCCCTTGGACAGGGGGCTATGGCTACACCTTC.

The chain links TRBV28 to TRBJ1-2; no clear D. CDR1 and CDR2 (germline): MDHEN, SYDVKM. The CDR3 totals 14 residues. V gave up 3 bases and J gave up 0 bases, with 8 bases separating them. The CDR3 DNA sequence: TGTGCCAGCAGTTTGGTGGGTTCTAACTATGGCTACACCTTC. This sequence encodes CASSLVGSNYGYTF.

This clone showed up just a few times. The chain uses TRBV28 and TRBJ1-5; D ambiguous. The V end was cut by 7 bases, the J end by 4 bases, with 11 bases between. Germline V gene data show CDR1 as MDHEN and CDR2 as SYDVKM. The CDR3 contains 13 residues. CDR3 sequence (DNA): TGTGCCAGCACCGGTGGACCGAATCAGCCCCAGCATTTT. It is translated as CASTGGPNQPQHF.

This clone has a single count. The genes are TRBV3-1 (or the pseudogene TRBV3-2) and TRBJ2-3, with 12 bases identical to TRBD2. Germline V gives CDR1 LGHDT, CDR2 YNNKEL (reference sequence). This CDR3 is built from 16 residues. V was clipped by 4 bases and J by 4 bases; unmatched bases: 6. CDR3 region: CASSPSLAGGADTQYF. CDR3 nucleotide sequence: TGTGCCAGCAGCCCGTCTCTAGCGGGGGGGGCAGATACGCAGTATTTT.

The genes are TRBV7-8 and TRBJ1-5; D gene unclear. In germline, CDR1 is SGHVS, CDR2 FQNEAQ. There are 17 residues in the CDR3. V gave up 1 base and J gave up 0 bases, with 13 bases separating them. CDR3 sequence: CASSLGTGRRSNQPQHF. The CDR3 DNA follows: TGTGCCAGCAGCTTAGGGACGGGCCGACGTAGCAATCAGCCCCAGCATTTT.

In this sample, this clone turned up once. The rearrangement links TRBV6-1 to TRBJ1-5; the D is unclear. Trimming removed 0 bases at V and 4 bases at J, with 13 bases between. In germline, CDR1 is MNHNS, CDR2 SASEGT. The CDR3 has 16 residues. In nucleotides, the CDR3 is TGTGCCAGCAGTGAAGCGACGGAGGTCAAAAATCAGCCCCAGCATTTT. Protein: CASSEATEVKNQPQHF.

J is TRBJ2-2 and V is TRBV3-1 (or the pseudogene TRBV3-2); D unclear. This CDR3 has 12 amino acids. Trimming cost V 4 bases and J 4 bases, with 4 bases left between them. Germline CDR1 and CDR2: LGHDT and YNNKEL (reference sequence). This chain's CDR3 is CASSRPTGELFF. Written as DNA, the CDR3 is TGTGCCAGCAGCCGGCCCACCGGGGAGCTGTTTTTT.

The chain employs TRBV2 and TRBJ2-3, with D perhaps TRBD1 or TRBD2 (5 bases each). The CDR3 is made up of 16 amino acids. CDR1 SNHLY and CDR2 FYNNEI come from the germline V gene. Between the trimmed V and J ends, which lost 4 bases and 0 bases, there was a span of 14 bases. CDR3 sequence reads: CASSAGSDRSTDTQYF. Here the CDR3 DNA reads TGTGCCAGCAGTGCTGGGAGCGACAGAAGCACAGATACGCAGTATTTT. Full variable domain (outside the CDR3, taken from reference TRBV2 and TRBJ2-3): EPEVTQTPSHQVTQMGQEVILRCVPISNHLYFYWYRQILGQKVEFLVSFYNNEISEKSEIFDDQFSVERPDGSNFTLKIRSTKLEDSAMYFCASSAGSDRSTDTQYFGPGTRLTVL.

The V call is TRBV4-1, the J call TRBJ1-6; 8 nucleotides line up with TRBD1. In germline, CDR1 is MGHRA, CDR2 YSYEKL. J lost 6 bases, V lost 5 bases, and 9 bases had no gene match. This CDR3 spans 16 amino acids. The CDR3 bases are TGCGCCAGCAGCAAGATGGCGGGACAGGTTAATTCACCCCTCCACTTT. This gives the protein CASSKMAGQVNSPLHF.

The chain couples TRBV2 to TRBJ1-4; D uncertain. CDR1 SNHLY and CDR2 FYNNEI come from the germline V gene. The CDR3 runs to 14 residues. Trimming removed 7 bases at V and 7 bases at J, with 16 bases between. CDR3 protein: CASTRGGRGEKLFF. The CDR3, as DNA: TGTGCCAGCACCCGGGGTGGGAGAGGTGAAAAACTGTTTTTT.

J is TRBJ1-2 and V is TRBV7-2, with 12 bases lining up with TRBD1. With 2 bases clipped from V and 7 bases from J, the junction kept 5 bases outside the gene matches. This CDR3 is 15 amino acids long. Germline V CDR1 and CDR2: SGHTA, FQGNSA. The CDR3 region has the DNA TGTGCCAGCAGCTTACCGGGACAGGGGGCCGTTGGCTACACCTTC. This codes for CASSLPGQGAVGYTF.

The gene calls are TRBV7-2 and TRBJ2-7; D is undetermined. With 5 bases removed from V and 3 bases from J, the gap between germline ends came to 11 bases. Germline V lookup: CDR1 SGHTA, CDR2 FQGNSA. CDR3 size: 13 residues. The chain's CDR3 is CASSPASGYEQYF. CDR3 DNA sequence: TGTGCCAGCAGCCCGGCCTCGGGCTACGAGCAGTACTTC.

The rearrangement uses TRBV6-4 and TRBJ2-7; unclear D gene. V shed 7 bases and J shed 5 bases, with 15 bases lying between them. The CDR3 loop spans 13 amino acids. CDR1 is MRHNA, CDR2 SNTAGT, per germline. In nucleotides, the CDR3 is TGTGCCAGCACTAGAAGGTCCCAAGACGAGCAGTACTTC. Its translation: CASTRRSQDEQYF.

V is TRBV29-1 and J is TRBJ2-7, with 7 positions matching TRBD1. This CDR3 has 13 amino acids. V lost 7 bases to trimming and J lost 0 bases; unmatched junction nucleotides: 6. Germline V gene data show CDR1 as SQVTM and CDR2 as ANQGSEA. In DNA form, the CDR3 reads TGCAGCGCCGGACAGGCCATCTCCTACGAGCAGTACTTC. Encoded protein: CSAGQAISYEQYF.